One sample yielded the 10 T cell receptor beta chains listed below, sequenced in a study of blood T cell repertoires in COVID-19. Using immunoSEQ multiplex PCR, the repertoire was profiled, and TCRdb retains in-frame clones only, with some absent. Of 89,000 or so clones listed, 70% to 90% are singletons. Sequencing was performed on peripheral blood. The source of these receptors is a human donor in a cohort sampled during active COVID-19.

The genes are TRBV11-1 and TRBJ2-5, with D possibly TRBD1 on 6 matching bases. The V and J ends lost 6 bases and 0 bases respectively, with 14 bases between them. CDR1 and CDR2 from the germline V gene are SGHAT and FQDESV (reference sequence). This CDR3 region has 15 residues. The CDR3 protein is CASRSTGMYQETQYF. The CDR3 DNA reads as TGTGCCAGCAGGTCTACAGGGATGTACCAAGAGACCCAGTACTTC.

The rearrangement joins TRBV5-4 to TRBJ2-7; 8 bases agree with TRBD2. The germline V gene encodes CDR1 SGHNT and CDR2 YYREEE (reference sequence). V shed 0 bases and J 5 bases; nucleotides not matched to a gene: 10. The CDR3 is made up of 16 amino acids. In DNA form, the CDR3 reads TGTGCCAGCAGCTTGGGCGGCGGGGGGCGCGGCGACGAGCAGTACTTC. This gives the protein CASSLGGGGRGDEQYF.

The chain carries TRBV30 and TRBJ2-1, with D perhaps matching TRBD2 (6 bases). The V gene's germline CDR1 is GTSNPN and CDR2 SVGIG (reference sequence). The V end lost 7 bases, the J end lost 0 bases, and 16 bases lay between the germline ends. There are 15 residues in the CDR3. For the CDR3, the DNA is TGTGCCTCTAACTTAGCGGAGAGCTCCTACAATGAGCAGTTCTTC. This sequence encodes CASNLAESSYNEQFF.

This clone has only a few counts. This chain joins TRBV7-9 and TRBJ2-1, with TRBD2 matching over 10 bases. This CDR3 is 14 amino acids long. With V trimmed by 2 bases and J by 9 bases, 4 bases remained unmatched. Germline loops: CDR1 SEHNR, CDR2 FQNEAQ (reference sequence). The CDR3 region is CASSLLAGVTEQFF. The CDR3 coding sequence is TGTGCCAGCAGCTTACTAGCGGGAGTCACTGAGCAGTTCTTC.

This clone showed up just once. The rearrangement joins TRBV7-3 to TRBJ2-1; 8 positions agree with TRBD2. CDR1 SGHTA and CDR2 FQGTGA come from the germline V gene. V lost 5 bases and J lost 4; bases outside the gene matches: 7. The length of the CDR3 is 15 residues. The CDR3 bases are TGTGCCAGCAGCCCGAGACTAGCGCTTTACAATGAGCAGTTCTTC. Translation: CASSPRLALYNEQFF.

This chain connects TRBV5-4 to TRBJ2-3; TRBD1 aligns across 9 bases. Germline V gene data show CDR1 as SGHNT and CDR2 as YYREEE (reference sequence). This CDR3 is built from 16 residues. Trimming took 5 bases from V and 0 from J; bases not matched to a gene: 7. In DNA form, the CDR3 reads TGTGCCAGCAGACGGGACAGGGATGCTAGCACAGATACGCAGTATTTT. Translating gives CASRRDRDASTDTQYF.

The chain links TRBV6-1 to TRBJ1-2; D is unclear. CDR1 and CDR2 (germline): MNHNS, SASEGT. The V end was cut by 2 bases, the J end by 7 bases, with 11 bases between. CDR3 length equals 13 residues. DNA for the CDR3: TGTGCCAGCAGTGAAACGACCGGGAGTGGCTACACCTTC. This codes for CASSETTGSGYTF.

The chain joins TRBV5-5 to TRBJ1-1; no reliable D call. The CDR3 loop spans 12 amino acids. CDR1 is SGHKS and CDR2 is YYEKEE in the germline V gene (reference sequence). Trimming stripped 3 bases from V and 9 bases from J, with 12 bases between. CDR3 coding DNA: TGTGCCAGCAGCTACACGGGAGCCCAAGCTTTCTTT. Translating gives CASSYTGAQAFF.

The chain uses TRBV7-8 and TRBJ2-7; the match to TRBD2 covers 14 bases. CDR3 length: 17 residues. V lost 7 bases and J lost 3; bases outside the gene matches: 11. The germline V gene has CDR1 SGHVS and CDR2 FQNEAQ. CDR3 nucleotide sequence: TGTGCCAGCATCCAGGGACTAGCGGGAGTCGGGTTCTACGAGCAGTACTTC. Translating gives CASIQGLAGVGFYEQYF.

This clone was counted once. The J gene is TRBJ2-3, the V gene TRBV7-2, with 9 positions matching TRBD2. V shed 5 bases and J 1 base; nucleotides not matched to a gene: 4. Germline V CDR1 and CDR2: SGHTA, FQGNSA. This CDR3 spans 15 amino acids. This CDR3 reads CASSPRLAGTDTQYF. As DNA, the CDR3 is TGTGCCAGCAGCCCCCGACTAGCGGGCACAGATACGCAGTATTTT.